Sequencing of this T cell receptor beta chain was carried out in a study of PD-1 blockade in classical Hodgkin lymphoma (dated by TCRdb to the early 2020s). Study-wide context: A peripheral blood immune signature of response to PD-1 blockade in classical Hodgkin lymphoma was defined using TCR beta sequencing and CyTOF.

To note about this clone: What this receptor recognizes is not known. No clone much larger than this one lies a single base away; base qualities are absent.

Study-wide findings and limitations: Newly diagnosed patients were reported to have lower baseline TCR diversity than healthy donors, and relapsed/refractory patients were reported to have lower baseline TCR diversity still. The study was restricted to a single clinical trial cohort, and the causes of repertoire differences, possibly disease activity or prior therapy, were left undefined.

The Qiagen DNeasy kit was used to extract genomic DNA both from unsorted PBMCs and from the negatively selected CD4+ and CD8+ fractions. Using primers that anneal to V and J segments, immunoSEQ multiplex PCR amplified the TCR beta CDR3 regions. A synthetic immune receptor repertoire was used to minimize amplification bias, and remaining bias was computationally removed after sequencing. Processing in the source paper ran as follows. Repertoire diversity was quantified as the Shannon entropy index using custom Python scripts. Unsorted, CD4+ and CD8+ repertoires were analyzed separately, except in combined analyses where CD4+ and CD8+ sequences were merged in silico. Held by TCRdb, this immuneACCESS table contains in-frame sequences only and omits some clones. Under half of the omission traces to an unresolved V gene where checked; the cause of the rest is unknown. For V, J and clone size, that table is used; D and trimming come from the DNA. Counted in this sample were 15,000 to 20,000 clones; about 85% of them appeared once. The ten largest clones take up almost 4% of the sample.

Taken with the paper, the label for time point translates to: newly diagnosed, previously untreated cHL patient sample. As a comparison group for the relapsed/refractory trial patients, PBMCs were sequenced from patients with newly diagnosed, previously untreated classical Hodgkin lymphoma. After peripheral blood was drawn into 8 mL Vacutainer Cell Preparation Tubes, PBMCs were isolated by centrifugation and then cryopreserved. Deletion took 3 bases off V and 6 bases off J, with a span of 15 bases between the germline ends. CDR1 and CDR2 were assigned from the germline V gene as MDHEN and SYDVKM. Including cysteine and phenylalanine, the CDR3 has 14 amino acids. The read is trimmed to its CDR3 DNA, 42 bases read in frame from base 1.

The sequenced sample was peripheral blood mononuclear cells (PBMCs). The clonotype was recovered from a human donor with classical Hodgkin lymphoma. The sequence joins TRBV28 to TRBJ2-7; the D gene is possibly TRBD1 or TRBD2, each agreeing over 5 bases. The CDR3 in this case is CASSFRQGVPEQYF. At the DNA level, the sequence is TGTGCCAGCAGTTTTCGGCAGGGAGTTCCCGAGCAGTACTTC.